This T cell receptor (beta chain) was captured by sequencing in a study of blood T cell repertoires in COVID-19. Original handling: Estimates of nucleated cell counts were drawn from the amplification of reference gene primers. The table came from immunoSEQ multiplex PCR; TCRdb's copy has only in-frame clones and leaves some out. V and J calls and clone size are those listed in that table; D and trimming were worked out from the DNA. The sample lists 380,000 or so clones; 80% to 90% were seen once. CDR1 is LGHNT and CDR2 is FRNRAP in the germline V gene. The CDR3 totals 20 residues. Trimming cost V 0 bases and J 5 bases; bases outside gene matches: 18.

The sequencing input was peripheral blood. The rearrangement links TRBV12-5 to TRBJ2-5; 10 bases are a match to TRBD2. This receptor was identified in a woman in her sixties or seventies with COVID-19, enrolled during active disease. The CDR3 loop reads CASGLVPESGGARLIETQYF. The CDR3 nucleotides read TGTGCTAGTGGTTTGGTCCCTGAGAGCGGGGGGGCAAGATTGATCGAGACCCAGTACTTC.